The clone carrying this T cell receptor beta chain has ten or more counts. Its antigen is unidentified. The CDR3 length is 12 residues. The V and J ends lost 6 bases and 4 bases respectively, with 10 bases between them. Via MiXCR, TCRdb re-called the 5' RACE reads, giving one row per CDR3 protein. The data show fewer than 450,000 distinct CDR3 sequences, approximately 9.1% seen once. These data come from a study of identical twins. Whole-study results and caveats: With abundant cord blood beta clonotypes, insertions were fewer; memory repertoires showed no such pattern.

This chain links TRBV12-3 or TRBV12-4 with TRBJ2-7; a weak D match, TRBD2 (5 bases). Sequences were obtained from naive T cells sorted from blood. The receptor was isolated from a woman aged 50 to 60 in good health. For the CDR3, the DNA is TGTGCCAGCAGCCTTGGACTTTACGAGCAGTACTTC. This translates into CASSLGLYEQYF.